The 5 T cell receptor beta chains below all came from one sample that was sequenced in a study of T-cell reconstitution after alpha-beta-depleted transplantation in children. Unique molecular identifiers tagged the TCRbeta library. TCRdb processed the PCR reads anew with MiXCR; each CDR3 protein has one entry. Of a few hundred thousand distinct CDR3 sequences listed, 25% to 30% were seen once; the top ten hold around 36%. This specimen consisted of PBMCs, obtained before TCRalphabeta/CD19-depleted stem cell transplant. Every receptor here comes from a boy younger than two with Wiskott-Aldrich syndrome, due to receive a stem cell transplant.

V and J are TRBV13 and TRBJ2-7; 9 nucleotides align to TRBD2. Trimming removed 5 bases from V and 5 bases from J; junction bases left unmatched: 10. Germline assignment: CDR1 PRHDT and CDR2 FYEKMQ (reference sequence). This CDR3 contains 15 residues. CDR3 DNA sequence: TGTGCCAGCAGCACCCGACTAGCGGCTGACGACGAGCAGTACTTC. As protein: CASSTRLAADDEQYF.

V and J are TRBV20-1 and TRBJ2-3; 7 bases line up with TRBD2. The V gene's germline CDR1 is DFQATT and CDR2 SNEGSKA (reference sequence). V was pared by 3 bases and J by 7 bases, with 4 bases of the junction left unmatched. The CDR3 spans 12 residues. This chain's CDR3 is CSASGGGYTQYF. In nucleotides, the CDR3 is TGCAGTGCTAGCGGCGGGGGATATACGCAGTATTTT.

The J gene is TRBJ2-1, the V gene TRBV30; TRBD2 aligns across 13 bases. The V and J ends lost 6 bases and 7 bases, in that order; junction bases with no gene match: 12. Germline V lookup: CDR1 GTSNPN, CDR2 SVGIG (reference sequence). The CDR3 length is 16 residues. CDR3 loop: CACTNAGLAGINEQFF. The CDR3 DNA is TGTGCCTGCACTAACGCGGGACTAGCGGGAATTAATGAGCAGTTCTTC.

V gene TRBV28 combines with J gene TRBJ2-7; 11 bases fit TRBD2. The CDR3 spans 16 residues. V gave up 4 bases and J gave up 2 bases; unmatched junction bases: 7. Germline V CDR1 and CDR2: MDHEN, SYDVKM. The CDR3 DNA sequence: TGTGCCAGCAGTTCACCTAGCGGGAGGACCACCTACGAGCAGTACTTC. It yields the protein CASSSPSGRTTYEQYF.

This clonotype was detected only a few times. CDR3 DNA: TGTGCCAGCAGTTTCGAAGGGATCACAGATACGCAGTATTTT. Amino acid sequence: CASSFEGITDTQYF. The chain couples TRBV12-3 or TRBV12-4 to TRBJ2-3; the D is unclear. CDR3 length: 14 amino acids. The V and J ends lost 3 bases and 2 bases respectively, with 9 bases between them.